The present T cell receptor beta chain was sequenced within a study of blood T cell repertoires in COVID-19. Study background: From the United States, Italy and Spain came samples of acute and convalescent COVID-19.

This clone appeared a few times. In the source study's methods: Using reference gene primer amplification, nucleated cell counts were estimated. Data came from immunoSEQ multiplex PCR; TCRdb stores just in-frame clones and leaves some out. V and J calls and clone size are given by that table; D and trimming were obtained from the DNA. Of about 320,000 clones listed, around 86% are singletons. V was shortened by 5 bases and J by 2 bases, with 13 bases between the two germline ends. Germline V gene sequence: CDR1 SNHLY, CDR2 FYNNEI. There are 15 residues in the CDR3. The rearrangement uses TRBV2 and TRBJ1-5, with a possible D match to TRBD1 (6 bases). Sample: peripheral blood. The source is a woman between 45 and 65 years old with acute or convalescent COVID-19. In nucleotides, the CDR3 is TGTGCCAGCAGTCAGGGGCTTCCGGGCAATCAGCCCCAGCATTTT. It yields the protein CASSQGLPGNQPQHF. The whole variable domain, filled in from reference TRBV2 and TRBJ1-5, reads EPEVTQTPSHQVTQMGQEVILRCVPISNHLYFYWYRQILGQKVEFLVSFYNNEISEKSEIFDDQFSVERPDGSNFTLKIRSTKLEDSAMYFCASSQGLPGNQPQHFGDGTRLSIL.